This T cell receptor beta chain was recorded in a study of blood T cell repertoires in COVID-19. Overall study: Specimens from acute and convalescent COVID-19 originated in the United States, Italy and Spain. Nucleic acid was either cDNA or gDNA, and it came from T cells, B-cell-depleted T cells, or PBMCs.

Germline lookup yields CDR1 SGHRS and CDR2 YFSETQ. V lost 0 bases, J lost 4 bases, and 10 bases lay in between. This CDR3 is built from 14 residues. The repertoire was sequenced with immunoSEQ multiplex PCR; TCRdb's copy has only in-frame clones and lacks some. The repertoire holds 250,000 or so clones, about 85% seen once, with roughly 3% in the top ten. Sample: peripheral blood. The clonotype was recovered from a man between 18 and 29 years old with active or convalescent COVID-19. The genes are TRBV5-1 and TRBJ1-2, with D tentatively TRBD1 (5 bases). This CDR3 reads CASSLVPTAYGYTF. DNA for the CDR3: TGCGCCAGCAGCTTGGTTCCGACAGCCTATGGCTACACCTTC.